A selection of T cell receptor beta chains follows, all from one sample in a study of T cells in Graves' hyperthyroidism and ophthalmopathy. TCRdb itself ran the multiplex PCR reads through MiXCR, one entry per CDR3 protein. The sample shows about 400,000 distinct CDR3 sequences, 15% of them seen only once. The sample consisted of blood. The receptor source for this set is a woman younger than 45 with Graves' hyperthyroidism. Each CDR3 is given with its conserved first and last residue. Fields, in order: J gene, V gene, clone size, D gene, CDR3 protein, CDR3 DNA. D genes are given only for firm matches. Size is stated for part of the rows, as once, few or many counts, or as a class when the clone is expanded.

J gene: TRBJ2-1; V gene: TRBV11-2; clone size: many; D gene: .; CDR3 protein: CASSLASLLTREQFF; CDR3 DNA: TGTGCCAGCAGCTTAGCTAGCTTATTGACACGTGAGCAGTTCTTC
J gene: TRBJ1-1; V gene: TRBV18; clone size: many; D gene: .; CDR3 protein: CASSPGQNTEAFF; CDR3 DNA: TGTGCCAGCTCACCTGGCCAGAACACTGAAGCTTTCTTT
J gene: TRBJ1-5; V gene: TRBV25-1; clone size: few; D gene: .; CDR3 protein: CASSAASSSYSNQPQHF; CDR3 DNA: TGTGCCAGCAGTGCGGCCAGCTCTTCTTATAGCAATCAGCCCCAGCATTTT
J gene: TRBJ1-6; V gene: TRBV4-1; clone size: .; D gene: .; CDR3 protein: CASSQELGSPLHF; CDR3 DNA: TGCGCCAGCAGCCAAGAACTGGGTTCACCCCTCCACTTT
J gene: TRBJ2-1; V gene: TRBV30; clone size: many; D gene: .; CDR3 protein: CAWSDVGGIDEQFF; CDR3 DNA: TGTGCCTGGAGCGACGTCGGGGGAATCGATGAGCAGTTCTTC
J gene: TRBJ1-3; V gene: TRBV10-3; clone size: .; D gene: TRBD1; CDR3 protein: CAISESTGGGNTIYF; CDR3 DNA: TGTGCCATCAGTGAGTCGACAGGGGGAGGAAACACCATATATTTT
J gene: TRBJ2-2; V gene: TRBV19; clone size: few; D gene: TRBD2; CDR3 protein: CASSQNYGGRKTGELFF; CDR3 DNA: TGTGCCAGTAGTCAAAACTACGGCGGGAGGAAGACCGGGGAGCTGTTTTTT
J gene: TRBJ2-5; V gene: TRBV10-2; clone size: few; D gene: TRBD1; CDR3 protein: CASSSGTAWTQYF; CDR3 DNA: TGCGCCAGCAGTTCGGGGACAGCTTGGACCCAGTACTTC
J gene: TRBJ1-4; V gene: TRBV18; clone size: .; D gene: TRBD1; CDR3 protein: CASSPRPGQDSVNEKLFF; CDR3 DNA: TGTGCCAGCTCCCCAAGACCGGGACAGGACTCAGTTAATGAAAAACTGTTTTTT
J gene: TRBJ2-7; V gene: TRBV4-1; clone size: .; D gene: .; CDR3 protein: CASSQDSGTALIVQYF; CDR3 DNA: TGCGCCAGCAGCCAAGATAGCGGGACAGCCCTTATTGTGCAGTACTTC
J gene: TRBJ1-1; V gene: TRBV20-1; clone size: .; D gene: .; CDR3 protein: CSALSGNTEAFF; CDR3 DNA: TGCAGTGCCCTTTCCGGGAACACTGAAGCTTTCTTT
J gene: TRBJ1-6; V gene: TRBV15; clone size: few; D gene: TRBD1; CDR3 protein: CATSSDPPYRGFSPLHF; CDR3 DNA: TGTGCCACCAGCAGCGACCCCCCGTACAGGGGGTTTTCACCCCTCCACTTT
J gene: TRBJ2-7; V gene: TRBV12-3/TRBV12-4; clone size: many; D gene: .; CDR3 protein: CASTAGLGEQYF; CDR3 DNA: TGTGCCAGCACCGCGGGACTTGGGGAGCAGTACTTC
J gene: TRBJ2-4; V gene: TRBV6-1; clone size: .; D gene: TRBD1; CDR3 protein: CASSDRGTGGTASKNIQYF; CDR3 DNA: TGTGCCAGCAGTGATAGGGGGACAGGGGGGACCGCTTCCAAAAACATTCAGTACTTC